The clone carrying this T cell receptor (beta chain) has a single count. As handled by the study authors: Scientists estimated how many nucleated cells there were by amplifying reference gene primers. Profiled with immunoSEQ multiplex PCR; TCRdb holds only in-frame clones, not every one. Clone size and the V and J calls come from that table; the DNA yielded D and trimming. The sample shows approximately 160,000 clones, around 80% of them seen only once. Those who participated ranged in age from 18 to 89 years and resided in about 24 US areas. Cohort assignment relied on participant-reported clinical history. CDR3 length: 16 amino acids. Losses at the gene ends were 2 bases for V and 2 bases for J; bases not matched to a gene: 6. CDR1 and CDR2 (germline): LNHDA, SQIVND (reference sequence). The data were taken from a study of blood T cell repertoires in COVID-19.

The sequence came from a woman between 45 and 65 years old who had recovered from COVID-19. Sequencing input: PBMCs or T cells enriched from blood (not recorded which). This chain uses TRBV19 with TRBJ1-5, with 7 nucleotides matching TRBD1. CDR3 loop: CASSINRQGGNQPQHF. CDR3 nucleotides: TGTGCCAGTAGTATAAACCGACAGGGAGGCAATCAGCCCCAGCATTTT.